Relative to its sample, the clone carrying this T cell receptor delta chain is medium-sized. TCRdb re-called clones from the RT-PCR reads via CATT. This sample carries over 2,500 delta-chain clones, 21% of them seen once, and the ten largest clones take 20% to 30%. This sample was taken from a study of gamma-delta T cells after stem cell transplantation. The germline CDR1 and CDR2 sequences are TSWWSYY and QGS. After removal of 4 bases from V and 1 base from J, the junction contained 25 bases not matched to a gene. The CDR3 length is 22 residues. V usage is TRDV1 and J usage is TRDJ1; 9 bases line up with TRDD3. The source of this sequence is a human donor. It is not recorded whose cells these are; they may come from a transplant donor. The specimen sequenced was gamma-delta T cells. This CDR3 reads CALGVRGSGPTGIRSGTDKLIF. As DNA, the CDR3 is TGTGCTCTTGGGGTCCGGGGGAGCGGTCCAACGGGGATACGTTCGGGCACCGATAAACTCATCTTT.